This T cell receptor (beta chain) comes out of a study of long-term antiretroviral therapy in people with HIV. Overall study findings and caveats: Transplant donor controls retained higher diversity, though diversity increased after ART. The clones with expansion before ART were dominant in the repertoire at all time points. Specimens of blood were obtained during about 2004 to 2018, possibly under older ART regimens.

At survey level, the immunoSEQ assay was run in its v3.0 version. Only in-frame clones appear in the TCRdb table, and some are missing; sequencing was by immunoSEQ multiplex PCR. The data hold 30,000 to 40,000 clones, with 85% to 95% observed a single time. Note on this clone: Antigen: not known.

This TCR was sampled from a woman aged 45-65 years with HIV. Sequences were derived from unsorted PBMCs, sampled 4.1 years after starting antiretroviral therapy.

As DNA, the CDR3 is TGTGCCAGCAGCTATGGTCCTAATGAAAAACTGTTTTTT. Its protein product is CASSYGPNEKLFF. The gene calls are TRBV2 and TRBJ1-4, with D uncertain. Trimming removed 6 bases at V and 3 bases at J, with 8 bases between. The CDR3 covers 13 residues. Germline V CDR1 and CDR2: SNHLY, FYNNEI.